The 20 T cell receptor beta chains given below trace back to one sample, sequenced in a study of T cell responses to AZD1222 COVID-19 vaccine. Profiled with immunoSEQ multiplex PCR; TCRdb holds only in-frame clones, not every one. The table lists 100,000 or so clones, about 93% of them singletons, with more than 9% in the top ten. Sequences were derived from peripheral blood, sampled 28 days after the second AZD1222 dose. The source is an adult who received the AZD1222 COVID-19 vaccine.

The chain recombines TRBV5-8 with TRBJ1-1; D is perhaps TRBD1 (6 bases). The CDR3 consists of 14 residues. Per the germline V gene, CDR1 is SGHTS and CDR2 is YDEGEE. Trimming took 1 base from V and 5 from J, leaving 12 bases between them. CDR3 in amino acids: CASSLLGGETEAFF. In nucleotides, the CDR3 is TGTGCCAGCAGCTTGTTGGGGGGCGAGACTGAAGCTTTCTTT.

This clone appeared once. The V gene is TRBV7-8, the J gene TRBJ2-3, with D perhaps matching TRBD1 (6 bases). There are 13 residues in the CDR3. V was clipped by 5 bases and J by 8 bases, with 14 bases between them. Germline assignment: CDR1 SGHVS and CDR2 FQNEAQ. This CDR3 reads CASSPQGVGTQYF. Here the CDR3 DNA reads TGTGCCAGCAGCCCACAGGGTGTGGGTACGCAGTATTTT.

The chain carries TRBV29-1 and TRBJ2-5; D possibly corresponds to TRBD1 (6 bases). Germline V lookup: CDR1 SQVTM, CDR2 ANQGSEA. The CDR3 covers 15 residues. Trimming stripped 4 bases from V and 2 bases from J, with 17 bases between. The CDR3 reads CSVVDTGHSQETQYF. Written as DNA, the CDR3 is TGCAGCGTTGTGGATACGGGACACTCACAAGAGACCCAGTACTTC.

This clone was picked up one time. The chain combines TRBV5-5 with TRBJ1-2; 8 nucleotides align to TRBD1. The CDR3 is 16 residues long. Germline V gene data show CDR1 as SGHKS and CDR2 as YYEKEE (reference sequence). V was pared by 0 bases and J by 2 bases, with 6 bases of the junction left unmatched. This CDR3 reads CASSLVRTGTNYGYTF. CDR3 coding DNA: TGTGCCAGCAGCTTGGTTAGGACAGGGACCAACTATGGCTACACCTTC.

This clone is labeled as medium-sized. The V gene is TRBV28, the J gene TRBJ2-2; 10 bases are shared with TRBD1. Trimming took 6 bases from V and 8 from J; bases not matched to a gene: 9. The CDR3 covers 15 residues. Germline CDR1 and CDR2: MDHEN and SYDVKM. The CDR3 DNA follows: TGTGCCAGCAGCTCCGCGGGACAGGGGAGGGGGGAGCTGTTTTTT. It is translated as CASSSAGQGRGELFF.

The chain has TRBV18 and TRBJ1-6; D is unresolved. Trimming took off 2 bases at V and 7 bases at J, with 9 bases between the two ends. Germline loops: CDR1 KGHSH, CDR2 LQKENI. CDR3 length: 14 amino acids. In DNA form, the CDR3 reads TGTGCCAGCTCACCAGGGTCCGGGAATTCACCCCTCCACTTT. This codes for CASSPGSGNSPLHF.

The rearrangement uses TRBV27 and TRBJ2-4; D is uncertain. CDR1 is MNHEY, CDR2 SMNVEV, per germline (reference sequence). There are 13 residues in the CDR3. V lost 3 bases and J 8 bases, leaving 11 bases between the germline ends. The CDR3 region has the DNA TGTGCCAGCAGTTTGGGCCCGGCCTACATTCAGTACTTC. This sequence encodes CASSLGPAYIQYF.

The chain uses TRBV5-8 and TRBJ1-1; the D is unclear. This CDR3 region has 13 residues. The V gene lost 6 bases and the J gene lost 0 bases, with 9 bases spanning the gap. Germline V gene sequence: CDR1 SGHTS, CDR2 YDEGEE. CDR3 sequence (DNA): TGTGCCAGCATCAGGTCTTTGAACACTGAAGCTTTCTTT. Translated: CASIRSLNTEAFF.

The sample holds a few counts of this clone. The rearrangement joins TRBV6-1 to TRBJ1-5, with D maybe TRBD1 (5 bases). The CDR3 consists of 15 residues. Germline assignment: CDR1 MNHNS and CDR2 SASEGT. The germline V and J ends were trimmed by 2 bases and 8 bases, with 16 bases remaining between them. The CDR3 DNA is TGTGCCAGCAGTGAATCCGGGACCGGAATTAAGCCCCAGCATTTT. Translated: CASSESGTGIKPQHF.

This clone was recorded only once. The chain links TRBV11-2 to TRBJ1-1; 7 nucleotides match TRBD1. Germline V gene sequence: CDR1 SGHAT, CDR2 FQNNGV. The CDR3 length is 16 residues. Trimming removed 6 bases from V and 0 bases from J; junction bases left unmatched: 10. CDR3 nucleotide sequence: TGTGCCAGCAGTCCCGTGGGACAGACTTTGAACACTGAAGCTTTCTTT. Translated, it gives CASSPVGQTLNTEAFF.

The chain is built from TRBV27 and TRBJ2-3, with 12 bases fitting TRBD2. J lost 5 bases, V lost 6 bases, and 6 bases had no gene match. Germline assignment: CDR1 MNHEY and CDR2 SMNVEV (reference sequence). This CDR3 region has 15 residues. As DNA, the CDR3 is TGTGCCAGCAGCCGACTAGCGGGAGCGAAAGATACGCAGTATTTT. As protein: CASSRLAGAKDTQYF.

V and J are TRBV5-1 and TRBJ2-2, with D perhaps TRBD2 (6 bases). This CDR3 is built from 16 residues. Trimming pared 0 bases from V and 4 bases from J, leaving 13 bases between. CDR1 and CDR2 (germline): SGHRS, YFSETQ. The CDR3, as DNA: TGCGCCAGCAGCTTGGGGACTGGGAGGTTCACCGGGGAGCTGTTTTTT. Translating it yields CASSLGTGRFTGELFF.

The chain uses TRBV30 and TRBJ2-5, with D possibly TRBD1 on 6 matching bases. Trimming removed 3 bases at V and 6 bases at J, with 11 bases between. Germline V lookup: CDR1 GTSNPN, CDR2 SVGIG (reference sequence). This CDR3 contains 12 residues. The CDR3 region is CAWRSGEKTQYF. CDR3 nucleotide sequence: TGTGCCTGGAGGTCAGGGGAAAAGACCCAGTACTTC.

The chain employs TRBV5-1 and TRBJ1-4; D perhaps matches TRBD1 (6 bases). The ends were cut back, 0 bases at V and 8 bases at J, with 14 bases in the middle. Germline-derived CDR1 and CDR2 are SGHRS and YFSETQ. The CDR3 has 15 amino acids. The CDR3 loop is CASSLGQDLGEKLFF. The CDR3 nucleotides read TGCGCCAGCAGCTTGGGACAGGACCTTGGGGAAAAACTGTTTTTT.

The genes are TRBV19 and TRBJ1-3; D gene unclear. Looked up from germline, CDR1 is LNHDA and CDR2 is SQIVND (reference sequence). The CDR3 consists of 15 residues. V gave up 5 bases and J gave up 2 bases, with 13 bases separating them. CDR3 in DNA: TGTGCCAGTAGTCTGACAATTAATACTGGAAACACCATATATTTT. Translation: CASSLTINTGNTIYF.

The V and J genes are TRBV5-4 and TRBJ2-7, with a weak D call TRBD2 (6 bases). Trimming removed 9 bases at V and 1 base at J, with 14 bases between. Germline V lookup: CDR1 SGHNT, CDR2 YYREEE (reference sequence). The CDR3 consists of 13 residues. CDR3 sequence: CATTQAGSYEQYF. The CDR3 DNA reads as TGTGCCACTACCCAAGCGGGTTCCTACGAGCAGTACTTC.

The chain has TRBV5-6 and TRBJ1-1; unclear D gene. Trimming took 0 bases from V and 1 from J, leaving 7 bases between them. The CDR3 extends over 14 amino acids. Per germline, CDR1 SGHDT and CDR2 YYEEEE. DNA for the CDR3: TGTGCCAGCAGCTTGGATCCAGGGAACACTGAAGCTTTCTTT. It specifies CASSLDPGNTEAFF. Filled out from reference TRBV5-6 and TRBJ1-1, the complete variable domain reads DAGVTQSPTHLIKTRGQQVTLRCSPKSGHDTVSWYQQALGQGPQFIFQYYEEEERQRGNFPDRFSGHQFPNYSSELNVNALLLGDSALYLCASSLDPGNTEAFFGQGTRLTVV.

The CDR3 is CASSQDTRDTYEQYF. The CDR3 nucleotides read TGTGCCAGCAGCCAAGATACCCGGGACACCTACGAGCAGTACTTC. The rearrangement links TRBV4-2 to TRBJ2-7; D perhaps matches TRBD1 (6 bases). The V and J ends lost 0 bases and 2 bases respectively, with 11 bases between them. The CDR3 is 15 amino acids. Per germline, CDR1 LGHNA and CDR2 YNFKEQ.

The rearrangement links TRBV5-1 to TRBJ1-5, with TRBD1 matching 8 bases. With 4 bases clipped from V and 6 bases from J, the junction kept 9 bases outside the gene matches. The germline V gene encodes CDR1 SGHRS and CDR2 YFSETQ. The CDR3 is made up of 15 amino acids. The DNA for the CDR3 is TGCGCCAGCAGCCCCTCGACAGGGGAGGCTCAGCCCCAGCATTTT. This translates into CASSPSTGEAQPQHF.

The chain is built from TRBV5-1 and TRBJ2-2; TRBD2 matches at 8 bases. V lost 7 bases and J lost 3; bases outside the gene matches: 11. The germline V gene encodes CDR1 SGHRS and CDR2 YFSETQ. The length of the CDR3 is 16 residues. The CDR3 spells CASQLGSSGYTGELFF. CDR3 coding DNA: TGCGCCAGCCAACTAGGGTCTAGCGGGTACACCGGGGAGCTGTTTTTT.